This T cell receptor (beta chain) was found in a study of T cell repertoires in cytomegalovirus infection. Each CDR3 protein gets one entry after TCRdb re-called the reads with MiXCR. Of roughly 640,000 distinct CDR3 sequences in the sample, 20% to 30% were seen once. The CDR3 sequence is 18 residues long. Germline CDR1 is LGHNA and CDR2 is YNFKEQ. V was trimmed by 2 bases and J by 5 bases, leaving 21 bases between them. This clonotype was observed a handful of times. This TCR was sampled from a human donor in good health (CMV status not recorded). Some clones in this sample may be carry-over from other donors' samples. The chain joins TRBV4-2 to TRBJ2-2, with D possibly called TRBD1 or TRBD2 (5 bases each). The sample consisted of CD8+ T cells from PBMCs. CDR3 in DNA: TGTGCCAGCAGCCAAAAAATTCTCCGGGGCTCAGATACCGGGGAGCTGTTTTTT. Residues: CASSQKILRGSDTGELFF.